A single sample is the source of the 10 T cell receptor beta chains below, sequenced in a study of cytotoxic CD8 clonotypes in ibrutinib-treated CLL. Generated by immunoSEQ multiplex PCR, the TCRdb table keeps only in-frame clones and is missing some. Among roughly 180,000 clones listed, 70% to 85% were seen once. The sequences come from PBMCs, collected after 24 months of ibrutinib treatment. The origin of the receptors is a human donor with chronic lymphocytic leukemia.

The CDR3, as DNA: TGTGCCAGCAGCTTAGCGACAGGGTTTACCATGAACGCTTTCTTT. It encodes CASSLATGFTMNAFF. This rearrangement joins TRBV7-8 to TRBJ1-1, with 7 bases identical to TRBD1. This CDR3 is built from 15 residues. CDR1 and CDR2 (germline): SGHVS, FQNEAQ. The J segment lost 11 bases and the V segment lost 0 bases, leaving 12 bases of the junction unmatched. The full variable domain, in which reference TRBV7-8 and TRBJ1-1 provide the parts outside the CDR3, is GAGVSQSPRYKVAKRGQDVALRCDPISGHVSLFWYQQALGQGPEFLTYFQNEAQLDKSGLPSDRFFAERPEGSVSTLKIQRTQQEDSAVYLCASSLATGFTMNAFFGQGTRLTVV.

This clone was observed a single time. The chain links TRBV6-6 to TRBJ2-1, with 12 bases fitting TRBD2. J gave up 2 bases and V 4 bases, and 3 bases lay outside the gene matches. The germline gives CDR1 MNHNY, CDR2 SVGAGI (reference sequence). The CDR3 is 16 amino acids. The CDR3 DNA sequence: TGTGCCAGCAGTTCCTCTAGCGGGGGGGCCTACAATGAGCAGTTCTTC. It translates to CASSSSSGGAYNEQFF.

This sequence joins TRBV5-6 and TRBJ2-1; 7 bases agree with TRBD2. The ends lost 4 bases at V and 5 bases at J; junction bases unmatched: 9. Per the germline V gene, CDR1 is SGHDT and CDR2 is YYEEEE. The CDR3 is made up of 15 amino acids. The CDR3 loop reads CASSQRGMYHNEQFF. CDR3 nucleotides: TGTGCCAGCAGCCAGCGGGGAATGTACCACAATGAGCAGTTCTTC.

Details on this clone: Germline and junction disagree at one end, which may indicate a read error. The CDR3 region has the DNA TGTGCTAGCAGCCCCGGACTAGCGGGAGTTAGGAACAATGAGCAGTTCTTC. This codes for CASSPGLAGVRNNEQFF. J is TRBJ2-1 and V is TRBV7-7; 13 nucleotides match TRBD2. Germline V gene sequence: CDR1 SSHAT, CDR2 FNYEAQ (reference sequence). CDR3 size: 17 residues.

This chain joins TRBV15 and TRBJ2-7; 12 bases match TRBD1. Germline assignment: CDR1 LNHNV and CDR2 YYDKDF (reference sequence). Trimming took 3 bases from V and 4 from J; bases not matched to a gene: 4. This CDR3 is 15 amino acids long. DNA of the CDR3: TGTGCCACCAGCAGGGGGACAGGGGGCGTTTACGAGCAGTACTTC. Amino acid sequence: CATSRGTGGVYEQYF.

The rearrangement uses TRBV6-5 and TRBJ2-1; D is perhaps TRBD1 or TRBD2 (5 bases each). V was cut by 5 bases and J by 1 base, with 12 bases left in between. The CDR3 contains 15 residues. Germline-derived CDR1 and CDR2 are MNHEY and SVGAGI. CDR3 in amino acids: CASSPPGRSYNEQFF. The DNA of the CDR3 is TGTGCCAGCAGTCCCCCAGGGAGATCCTACAATGAGCAGTTCTTC.

The chain links TRBV27 to TRBJ1-4; unclear D gene. This CDR3 spans 14 amino acids. Germline V gene lookup returns CDR1 MNHEY and CDR2 SMNVEV (reference sequence). V gave up 2 bases and J gave up 2 bases, with 6 bases separating them. For the CDR3, the DNA is TGTGCCAGCAGTTTAAGGTGGACTAATGAAAAACTGTTTTTT. Translated: CASSLRWTNEKLFF.

The CDR3 spells CASSVGGQGANYGYTF. The CDR3, as DNA: TGTGCCAGCAGCGTAGGTGGACAGGGGGCAAACTATGGCTACACCTTC. The gene calls are TRBV9 and TRBJ1-2; 11 positions match TRBD1. With V trimmed by 0 bases and J by 2 bases, 3 bases remained unmatched. Germline V gene sequence: CDR1 SGDLS, CDR2 YYNGEE. The CDR3 has 16 residues.

CDR3 protein: CASSWGQGRSEKLFF. In DNA form, the CDR3 reads TGTGCCAGCAGTTGGGGACAGGGTCGCTCTGAAAAACTGTTTTTT. The chain uses TRBV27 and TRBJ1-4; 9 nucleotides line up with TRBD1. The germline CDR1 and CDR2 sequences are MNHEY and SMNVEV (reference sequence). Trimming took 4 bases from V and 7 from J; bases not matched to a gene: 7. This CDR3 is built from 15 residues.

This clone was recorded only once. Here the CDR3 reads CASSLRGSTEAFF. The CDR3 bases are TGTGCCAGCAGTTTAAGGGGGAGCACTGAAGCTTTCTTT. The chain recombines TRBV28 with TRBJ1-1, with D possibly matching TRBD1 (6 bases). V gave up 2 bases and J gave up 4 bases, with 8 bases separating them. The CDR3 covers 13 residues. Germline assignment: CDR1 MDHEN and CDR2 SYDVKM.